A selection of T cell receptor beta chains follows, all from one sample in a study of blood T cell repertoires in COVID-19. Data came from immunoSEQ multiplex PCR; TCRdb stores just in-frame clones and leaves some out. The repertoire holds 100,000 or so clones, with under 90% as singletons. Specimen: peripheral blood. All receptors derive from an elderly man with acute or convalescent COVID-19. Each CDR3 is given with its conserved first and last residue. D genes are given only for firm matches. Some rows have no size entry. The others give once, few or many, or a class for an expanded clone.

v_call	d_call	clone_size	j_call	cdr3_aa	cdr3_nt
TRBV13	.	.	TRBJ1-5	CASSLVAGPRLDQPRHF	TGTGCCAGCAGCTTAGTCGCGGGACCAAGGCTTGATCAGCCCCGGCATTTT
TRBV14	TRBD2	.	TRBJ2-5	CASSQGLAGVKTQYF	TGTGCCAGCAGCCAAGGGCTAGCGGGAGTTAAGACCCAGTACTTC
TRBV12-3/TRBV12-4	.	.	TRBJ2-7	CASSPREIGEQYF	TGTGCCAGCAGCCCTCGGGAGATCGGCGAGCAGTACTTC
TRBV11-2	.	.	TRBJ2-7	CASSFLGTGEQYF	TGTGCCAGCAGCTTCCTAGGGACTGGCGAGCAGTACTTC
TRBV5-1	.	.	TRBJ1-1	CASTFGGAGDTEAFF	TGCGCCAGCACCTTTGGGGGCGCCGGGGACACTGAAGCTTTCTTT
TRBV5-6	.	.	TRBJ1-1	CASSLGGVLTEAFF	TGTGCCAGCAGCTTGGGCGGGGTCTTGACTGAAGCTTTCTTT
TRBV6-5	TRBD1	.	TRBJ1-4	CASSPTGDNEKLFF	TGTGCCAGCAGCCCGACAGGGGATAATGAAAAACTGTTTTTT
TRBV11-2	.	.	TRBJ2-7	CASSLRSGLSYEQYF	TGTGCCAGCAGCCTAAGGAGCGGACTCTCCTACGAGCAGTACTTC
TRBV6-1	.	.	TRBJ1-6	CASSEQLPPLHF	TGTGCCAGCAGTGAACAGTTACCACCCCTCCACTTT
TRBV14	TRBD2	.	TRBJ2-5	CASSLGLAGVETQYF	TGTGCCAGCAGCCTAGGACTAGCGGGAGTGGAGACCCAGTACTTC
TRBV3-1/TRBV3-2	.	.	TRBJ1-6	CASSLQGGGNSPLHF	TGTGCCAGCAGCTTACAGGGAGGGGGTAATTCACCCCTCCACTTT
TRBV7-9	.	.	TRBJ2-5	CASSLYAGTKETQYF	TGTGCCAGCAGCTTATACGCAGGGACAAAAGAGACCCAGTACTTC
TRBV7-2	TRBD1	.	TRBJ1-2	CASSRGQGYGYTF	TGTGCCAGCAGCCGCGGACAGGGTTATGGCTACACCTTC
TRBV2	TRBD1	.	TRBJ1-1	CASSTGQGSAFF	TGTGCCAGCAGTACCGGACAGGGAAGCGCTTTCTTT
TRBV19	TRBD2	.	TRBJ2-1	CASSIGREHYNEQFF	TGTGCCAGTAGTATCGGGCGGGAGCACTACAATGAGCAGTTCTTC
TRBV5-4	.	.	TRBJ2-6	CASSFRGTSGANVLTF	TGTGCCAGCAGCTTCAGGGGTACCTCTGGGGCCAACGTCCTGACTTTC
TRBV9	.	once	TRBJ1-4	CASSVDSSSEKLFF	TGTGCCAGCAGCGTAGACAGCTCGTCTGAAAAACTGTTTTTT
TRBV19	TRBD2	.	TRBJ2-1	CASTLSQVAGLSQFF	TGTGCCAGTACCCTATCCCAGGTAGCGGGCCTATCGCAGTTCTTC
TRBV30	.	many	TRBJ1-5	CAWSVPGSNQPQHF	TGTGCCTGGAGTGTACCAGGGAGCAATCAGCCCCAGCATTTT
TRBV29-1	TRBD2	.	TRBJ2-1	CSVWTSLGGNEQFF	TGCAGCGTTTGGACTAGCCTGGGGGGCAATGAGCAGTTCTTC
TRBV28	TRBD1	.	TRBJ1-2	CASSLPGTGGENYGYTF	TGTGCCAGCAGTTTACCCGGGACAGGGGGCGAAAACTATGGCTACACCTTC
TRBV7-9	TRBD1	.	TRBJ1-6	CASSRQGARRSPLHF	TGTGCCAGCAGCCGTCAGGGGGCGCGACGGTCACCCCTCCACTTT
TRBV6-4	TRBD2	.	TRBJ2-1	CASSDSGLAAHEQFF	TGTGCCAGCAGTGACTCGGGACTAGCGGCCCATGAGCAGTTCTTC
TRBV27	TRBD1	once	TRBJ2-7	CASSPWGTASSYEQYF	TGTGCCAGCAGTCCCTGGGGGACAGCGAGCTCCTACGAGCAGTACTTC
TRBV28	.	.	TRBJ2-7	CASCIRSYEQYF	TGTGCCAGCTGCATACGGAGCTACGAGCAGTACTTC
TRBV29-1	.	.	TRBJ1-2	CSVDGNYGYTF	TGCAGCGTTGATGGCAACTATGGCTACACCTTC
TRBV7-9	TRBD1	.	TRBJ1-3	CASSLVGGTGNTIYF	TGTGCCAGCAGCTTAGTAGGGGGCACTGGAAACACCATATATTTT
TRBV14	TRBD1	few	TRBJ1-1	CASSHLRGWNTEAFF	TGTGCCAGCAGCCACCTCAGGGGGTGGAACACTGAAGCTTTCTTT
TRBV30	TRBD1	.	TRBJ1-1	CAWSVLVGGGTEAFF	TGTGCCTGGAGTGTACTTGTAGGGGGCGGAACTGAAGCTTTCTTT
TRBV5-6	TRBD1	.	TRBJ1-4	CASRKTGAGEKLFF	TGTGCCAGCAGGAAAACAGGGGCTGGTGAAAAACTGTTTTTT
TRBV18	.	.	TRBJ2-1	CASSPGRGSHNEQFF	TGTGCCAGCTCACCTGGCAGGGGAAGCCACAATGAGCAGTTCTTC
TRBV5-1	.	few	TRBJ1-2	CASSLVGENYGYTF	TGCGCCAGCAGCTTGGTCGGTGAGAACTATGGCTACACCTTC
TRBV30	.	.	TRBJ1-1	CAWRKKTGNTEAFF	TGTGCCTGGAGGAAAAAGACAGGGAACACTGAAGCTTTCTTT
TRBV28	.	.	TRBJ2-5	CASSLSRSASPPPEETQYF	TGTGCCAGCAGTTTATCGAGGTCCGCAAGCCCGCCGCCCGAAGAGACCCAGTACTTC
TRBV9	.	.	TRBJ2-2	CASSVLPEGVIGELFF	TGTGCCAGCAGCGTATTACCGGAGGGAGTGATCGGGGAGCTGTTTTTT
TRBV20-1	TRBD2	.	TRBJ2-2	CSASSLAGGGAGELFF	TGCAGTGCTAGTTCGCTAGCGGGAGGTGGTGCCGGGGAGCTGTTTTTT
TRBV5-1	TRBD1	.	TRBJ1-1	CASSGTAEAFF	TGCGCCAGCAGCGGGACAGCAGAAGCTTTCTTT
TRBV28	TRBD1	.	TRBJ1-2	CASSLTGGESRYGYTF	TGTGCCAGCAGTCTCACAGGGGGCGAATCCAGGTATGGCTACACCTTC
TRBV3-1/TRBV3-2	TRBD1	.	TRBJ2-5	CASSSRTGEETQYF	TGTGCCAGCAGCTCACGGACAGGGGAAGAGACCCAGTACTTC
TRBV6-1	TRBD1	.	TRBJ1-5	CASSERQGGHQPQHF	TGTGCCAGCAGTGAAAGACAGGGTGGGCATCAGCCCCAGCATTTT
TRBV4-3	.	.	TRBJ1-5	CASSQEWDNSNQPQHF	TGCGCCAGCAGCCAAGAATGGGACAATAGCAATCAGCCCCAGCATTTT
TRBV18	TRBD1	few	TRBJ2-2	CASSYTGQGAGELFF	TGTGCCAGCTCCTACACCGGACAGGGGGCCGGGGAGCTGTTTTTT